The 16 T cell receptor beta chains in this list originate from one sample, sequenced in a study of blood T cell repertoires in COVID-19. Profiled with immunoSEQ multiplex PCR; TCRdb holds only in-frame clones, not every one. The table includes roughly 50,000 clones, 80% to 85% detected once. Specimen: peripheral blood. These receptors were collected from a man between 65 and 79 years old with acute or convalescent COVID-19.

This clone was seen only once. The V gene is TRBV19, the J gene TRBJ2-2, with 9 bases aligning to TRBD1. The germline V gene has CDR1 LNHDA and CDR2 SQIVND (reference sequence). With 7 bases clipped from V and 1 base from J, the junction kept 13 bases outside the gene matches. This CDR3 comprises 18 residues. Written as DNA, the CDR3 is TGTGCCAGTAACCCTCCCACCGGGACAGGGAAGAACACCGGGGAGCTGTTTTTT. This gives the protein CASNPPTGTGKNTGELFF.

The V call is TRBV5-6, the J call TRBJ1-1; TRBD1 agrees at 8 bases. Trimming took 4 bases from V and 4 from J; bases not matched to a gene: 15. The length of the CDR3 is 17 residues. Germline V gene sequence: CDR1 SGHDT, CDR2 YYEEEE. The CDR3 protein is CASSLEGPTGEGTEAFF. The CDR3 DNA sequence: TGTGCCAGCAGCCTGGAGGGCCCGACAGGGGAGGGCACTGAAGCTTTCTTT.

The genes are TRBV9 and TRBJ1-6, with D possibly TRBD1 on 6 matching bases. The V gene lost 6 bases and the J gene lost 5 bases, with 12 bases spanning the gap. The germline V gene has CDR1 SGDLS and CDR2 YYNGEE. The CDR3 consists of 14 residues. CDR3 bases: TGTGCCAGCAACCCAAAGGGGGATAATTCACCCCTCCACTTT. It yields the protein CASNPKGDNSPLHF.

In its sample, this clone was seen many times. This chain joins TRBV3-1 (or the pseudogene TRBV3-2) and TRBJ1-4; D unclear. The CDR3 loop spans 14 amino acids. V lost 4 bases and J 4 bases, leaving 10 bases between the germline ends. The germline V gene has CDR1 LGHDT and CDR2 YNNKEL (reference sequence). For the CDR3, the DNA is TGTGCCAGCAGCCCCCAGGCAATTAATGAAAAACTGTTTTTT. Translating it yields CASSPQAINEKLFF.

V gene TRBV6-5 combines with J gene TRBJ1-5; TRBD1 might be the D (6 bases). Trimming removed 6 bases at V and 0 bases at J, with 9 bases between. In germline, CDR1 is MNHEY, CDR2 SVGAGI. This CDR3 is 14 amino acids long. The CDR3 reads CASSRGYSNQPQHF. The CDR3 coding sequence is TGTGCCAGCAGCAGGGGATATAGCAATCAGCCCCAGCATTTT.

The DNA of the CDR3 is TGTGCCAGCAGCTCGAGCGGGCCCCAGCATTTT. Residues: CASSSSGPQHF. This chain connects TRBV7-2 to TRBJ1-5; D is unresolved. The V end lost 4 bases, the J end lost 9 bases, and 7 bases lay between the germline ends. Germline CDR1 and CDR2: SGHTA and FQGNSA. The CDR3 sequence is 11 residues long.

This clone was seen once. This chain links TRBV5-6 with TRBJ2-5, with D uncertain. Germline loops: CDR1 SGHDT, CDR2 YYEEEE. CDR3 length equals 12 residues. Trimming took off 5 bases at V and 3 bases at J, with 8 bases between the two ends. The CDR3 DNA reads TGTGCCAGCAGTCAGGCGAAAGAGACCCAGTACTTC. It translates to CASSQAKETQYF.

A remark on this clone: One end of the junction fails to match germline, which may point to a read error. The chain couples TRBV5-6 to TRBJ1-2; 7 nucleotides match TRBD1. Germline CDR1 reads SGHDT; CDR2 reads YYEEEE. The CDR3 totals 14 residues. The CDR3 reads CASSFEQGRYDYTF. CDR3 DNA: TGTGCCAGCAGCTTTGAACAGGGGCGCTATGACTACACCTTC. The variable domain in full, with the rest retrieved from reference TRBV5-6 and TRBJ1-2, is DAGVTQSPTHLIKTRGQQVTLRCSPKSGHDTVSWYQQALGQGPQFIFQYYEEEERQRGNFPDRFSGHQFPNYSSELNVNALLLGDSALYLCASSFEQGRYDYTFGSGTRLTVV.

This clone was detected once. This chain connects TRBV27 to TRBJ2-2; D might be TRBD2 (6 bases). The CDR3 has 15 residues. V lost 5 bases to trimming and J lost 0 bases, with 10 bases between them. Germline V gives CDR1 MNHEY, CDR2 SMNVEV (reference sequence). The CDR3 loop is CASSISGPNTGELFF. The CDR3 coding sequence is TGTGCCAGCAGTATAAGCGGGCCGAACACCGGGGAGCTGTTTTTT.

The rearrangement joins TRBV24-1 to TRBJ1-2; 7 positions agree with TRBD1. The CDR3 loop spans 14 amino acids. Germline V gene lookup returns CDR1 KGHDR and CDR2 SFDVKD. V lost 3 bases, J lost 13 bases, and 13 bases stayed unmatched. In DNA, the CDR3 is TGTGCCACCAGTGATACCGACCGGGGACAGCCTGCCACCTTC. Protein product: CATSDTDRGQPATF.

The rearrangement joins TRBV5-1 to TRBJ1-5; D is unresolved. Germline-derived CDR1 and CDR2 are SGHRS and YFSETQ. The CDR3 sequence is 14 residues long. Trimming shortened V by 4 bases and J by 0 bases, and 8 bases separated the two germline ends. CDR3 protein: CASSRGRSNQPQHF. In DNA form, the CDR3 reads TGCGCCAGCAGCCGAGGCCGTAGCAATCAGCCCCAGCATTTT.

The chain's CDR3 is CASSQDQGSGNTIYF. DNA for the CDR3: TGCGCCAGCAGCCAAGACCAGGGCTCTGGAAACACCATATATTTT. The genes are TRBV4-3 and TRBJ1-3; possible D gene TRBD1, 5 bases. Germline V CDR1 and CDR2: LGHNA, YSLEER. The CDR3 extends over 15 amino acids. Trimming shortened V by 0 bases and J by 0 bases, and 6 bases separated the two germline ends.

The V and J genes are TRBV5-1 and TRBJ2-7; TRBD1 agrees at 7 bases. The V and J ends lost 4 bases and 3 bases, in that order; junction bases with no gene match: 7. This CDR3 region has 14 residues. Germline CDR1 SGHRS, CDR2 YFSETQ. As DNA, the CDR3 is TGCGCCAGCAGCCCCATCGACAGGGTCTACGAGCAGTACTTC. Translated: CASSPIDRVYEQYF.

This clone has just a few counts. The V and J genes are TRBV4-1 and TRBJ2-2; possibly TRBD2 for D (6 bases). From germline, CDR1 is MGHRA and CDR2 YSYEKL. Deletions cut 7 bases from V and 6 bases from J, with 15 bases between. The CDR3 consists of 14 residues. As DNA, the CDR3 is TGCGCCAGCAAACGGGAGTTTCTCGCCGGGGAGCTGTTTTTT. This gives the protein CASKREFLAGELFF.

This chain's CDR3 is CAISDTVGSYEQYF. The CDR3, as DNA: TGTGCCATCAGTGATACGGTCGGCTCCTACGAGCAGTACTTC. The rearrangement links TRBV10-3 to TRBJ2-7; D uncertain. The germline V gene encodes CDR1 ENHRY and CDR2 SYGVKD. V was cut by 3 bases and J by 0 bases, with 9 bases left in between. The CDR3 is 14 residues long.

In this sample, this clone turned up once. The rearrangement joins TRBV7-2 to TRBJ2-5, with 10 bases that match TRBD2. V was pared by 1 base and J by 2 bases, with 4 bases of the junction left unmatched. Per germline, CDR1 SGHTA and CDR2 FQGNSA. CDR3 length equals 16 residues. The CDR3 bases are TGTGCCAGCAGCTTAGGTACGACTAGCGGGCAAGAGACCCAGTACTTC. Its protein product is CASSLGTTSGQETQYF.